The next 8 T cell receptor beta chains were all read from a single sample in a study of Graves' ophthalmopathy and Graves' hyperthyroidism. Researchers took RNA transcripts and amplified TCR beta CDR3 regions from them. HTBI-primed RT-PCR formed the first round, and a multiplex PCR formed the second. TCRdb passed the multiplex PCR reads through MiXCR, listing each CDR3 protein once. The data show hundreds of thousands of distinct CDR3 sequences, about 20% seen once. The source material was peripheral blood. The receptors were sampled from a woman aged 18 to 35 with stable Graves' hyperthyroidism. Some clones in this sample may be carry-over from other donors' samples.

This clonotype occurred many times. The V call is TRBV12-3 or TRBV12-4, the J call TRBJ1-2, with D tentatively TRBD1 (5 bases). V lost 7 bases and J 3 bases, leaving 9 bases between the germline ends. The CDR3 covers 12 residues. Here the CDR3 DNA reads TGTGCCAGCACCGGGACGGACTATGGCTACACCTTC. It yields the protein CASTGTDYGYTF.

The gene calls are TRBV28 and TRBJ2-5; 10 bases map to TRBD1. The length of the CDR3 is 14 residues. V lost 6 bases, J lost 9 bases, and 10 bases stayed unmatched. Germline-derived CDR1 and CDR2 are MDHEN and SYDVKM. CDR3 sequence: CASSDAGTGVAQYF. CDR3 sequence (DNA): TGTGCCAGCAGCGATGCCGGGACAGGGGTGGCCCAGTACTTC.

This clonotype was recorded at least ten times. The V call is TRBV12-3 or TRBV12-4, the J call TRBJ1-2; 10 nucleotides line up with TRBD1. With 5 bases clipped from V and 9 bases from J, the junction kept 6 bases outside the gene matches. There are 13 residues in the CDR3. CDR3 loop: CASSAGQGSRYTF. In DNA, the CDR3 is TGTGCCAGCAGTGCGGGACAGGGGTCGCGCTACACCTTC.

The V call is TRBV11-3, the J call TRBJ2-1; either TRBD1 or TRBD2 may supply D (5 bases each). The V gene lost 5 bases and the J gene lost 11 bases, with 16 bases spanning the gap. The length of the CDR3 is 13 residues. The germline gives CDR1 SGHNT, CDR2 YENEEA. The CDR3 DNA sequence: TGTGCCAGCAGCCATTTAGGGGACGGAAAGCAGTTCTTC. This encodes CASSHLGDGKQFF.

This clonotype was observed at least ten times. The V call is TRBV12-3 or TRBV12-4, the J call TRBJ2-4; D remains unclear. The CDR3 is 15 amino acids. Deletions cut 5 bases from V and 2 bases from J, with 13 bases between. As DNA, the CDR3 is TGTGCCAGCAGTCCCCCAAACGAAACCAAAAACATTCAGTACTTC. This gives the protein CASSPPNETKNIQYF.

This clonotype was seen at least ten times. The CDR3 DNA reads TGTGCCAGCAGTGAGGGAAGGGCGACCGGGGAGCTGTTTTTT. Its protein is CASSEGRATGELFF. This chain joins TRBV6-4 and TRBJ2-2; D not resolved. Between the trimmed V and J ends, which lost 3 bases and 5 bases, there was a span of 10 bases. Per the germline V gene, CDR1 is MRHNA and CDR2 is SNTAGT. The CDR3 loop spans 14 amino acids.

This clonotype was seen ten or more times. The chain is built from TRBV27 and TRBJ2-5, with 8 bases lining up with TRBD2. The germline V gene encodes CDR1 MNHEY and CDR2 SMNVEV (reference sequence). J lost 1 base, V lost 4 bases, and 11 bases had no gene match. This CDR3 contains 17 residues. Here the CDR3 reads CASSSSTGGTSQETQYF. CDR3 sequence (DNA): TGTGCCAGCAGTTCCTCGACTGGGGGGACTAGCCAAGAGACCCAGTACTTC.

This clonotype has at least ten counts. The CDR3 reads CASSFVDRLLVGYTF. The DNA of the CDR3 is TGTGCCAGCAGCTTTGTGGACCGACTTTTAGTTGGCTACACCTTC. The chain employs TRBV5-5 and TRBJ1-2; D not resolved. The germline V and J ends were trimmed by 2 bases and 7 bases, with 18 bases remaining between them. Germline-derived CDR1 and CDR2 are SGHKS and YYEKEE (reference sequence). This CDR3 spans 15 amino acids.